The 19 T cell receptor beta chains given below trace back to one sample, sequenced in a study of blood T cells in healthy people across ages. The second PCR ran about 6 to 12 cycles with a sample-barcoded 5' primer and J-beta primers. TCRdb re-called the 5' RACE reads through MiXCR, storing one row per CDR3 protein. The sample lists hundreds of thousands of distinct CDR3 sequences, about 45% occurring once. The specimen sequenced was blood. These receptors all stem from a man older than 75 in good health.

The chain carries TRBV5-1 and TRBJ2-2; possibly TRBD2 for D (6 bases). The CDR3 runs to 15 residues. From germline, CDR1 is SGHRS and CDR2 YFSETQ. The V gene lost 4 bases and the J gene lost 6 bases, with 16 bases spanning the gap. CDR3 amino acids: CASSPGLDTSGELFF. The CDR3 region has the DNA TGCGCCAGCAGCCCGGGACTTGATACCTCCGGGGAGCTGTTTTTT.

A word on this clonotype: This sequence may be a read error, since a much larger clone differs from it by one base. The gene calls are TRBV29-1 and TRBJ2-7; D is possibly TRBD2 (6 bases). Germline V gene data show CDR1 as SQVTM and CDR2 as ANQGSEA. The germline V and J ends were trimmed by 4 bases and 0 bases, with 13 bases remaining between them. The CDR3 runs 14 residues. The CDR3 loop is CSVAGAGSSYEQYF. In nucleotides, the CDR3 is TGCAGCGTTGCAGGTGCCGGGAGCTCCTACGAGCAGTACTTC.

This chain connects TRBV11-3 to TRBJ2-1; perhaps D is TRBD1 or TRBD2 (5 bases each). From germline, CDR1 is SGHNT and CDR2 YENEEA. V was shortened by 5 bases and J by 4 bases, with 12 bases between the two germline ends. The CDR3 length is 14 residues. The CDR3 DNA reads as TGTGCCAGCAGCGGGAGACAGCTATACAATGAGCAGTTCTTC. Its protein product is CASSGRQLYNEQFF.

In this sample, this clonotype turned up many times. The chain combines TRBV29-1 with TRBJ1-2; no clear D gene. The CDR3 spans 14 residues. The V end was cut by 0 bases, the J end by 12 bases, with 20 bases between. Germline V gene data show CDR1 as SQVTM and CDR2 as ANQGSEA. CDR3 region: CSVEDPGSSADDTF. The CDR3 bases are TGCAGCGTTGAAGATCCGGGGTCGTCGGCAGACGACACCTTC.

Concerning this clonotype: Given a much more abundant clone one base away, this may be a read error. The chain recombines TRBV7-2 with TRBJ2-1, with 8 bases lining up with TRBD2. The CDR3 runs to 16 residues. The germline V gene encodes CDR1 SGHTA and CDR2 FQGNSA. DNA for the CDR3: TGTGTCAGCAGCTTAGATGCTAGCGGGTCCTACAATGAGCAGTTCTTC. Residues: CVSSLDASGSYNEQFF. Supplemented by reference TRBV7-2 and TRBJ2-1, the full variable domain reads GAGVSQSPSNKVTEKGKDVELRCDPISGHTALYWYRQSLGQGLEFLIYFQGNSAPDKSGLPSDRFSAERTGGSVSTLTIQRTQQEDSAVYLCVSSLDASGSYNEQFFGPGTRLTVL.

The table lists this clonotype with a few counts. The rearrangement links TRBV7-2 to TRBJ2-1; 7 bases agree with TRBD2. The length of the CDR3 is 15 residues. Germline V gives CDR1 SGHTA, CDR2 FQGNSA. J gave up 6 bases and V 1 base, and 6 bases lay outside the gene matches. This chain's CDR3 is CASSLGGGPPNEQFF. DNA for the CDR3: TGTGCCAGCAGCTTAGGGGGGGGACCGCCCAATGAGCAGTTCTTC.

This clonotype occurred once. The chain uses TRBV7-9 and TRBJ2-1; possibly TRBD1 or TRBD2 for D (5 bases each). CDR3 size: 15 residues. CDR1 is SEHNR, CDR2 FQNEAQ, per germline (reference sequence). Trimming pared 3 bases from V and 8 bases from J, leaving 17 bases between. The chain's CDR3 is CASSLGPSGGDEQFF. CDR3 DNA: TGTGCCAGCAGCTTGGGTCCCAGTGGGGGTGATGAGCAGTTCTTC.

This chain connects TRBV11-1 to TRBJ2-2; a possible D gene is TRBD2 (5 bases). Trimming stripped 5 bases from V and 0 bases from J, with 13 bases between. CDR1 SGHAT and CDR2 FQDESV come from the germline V gene (reference sequence). The CDR3 contains 16 residues. DNA for the CDR3: TGTGCCAGCAGCCCTCGGACTGGCGCGAACACCGGGGAGCTGTTTTTT. Amino acids: CASSPRTGANTGELFF.

This clonotype was observed at least ten times. This could be a read error, since a much larger clone is one nucleotide away. The J gene is TRBJ2-5, the V gene TRBV4-3; weak D call: TRBD1 (5 bases). Deletions cut 0 bases from V and 11 bases from J, with 22 bases between. The CDR3 is made up of 16 amino acids. Per germline, CDR1 LGHNA and CDR2 YSLEER. CDR3 DNA: TGCGCCAGCAGCCAAGATGGGGCAGGGTTATCGTATGAGCAGTACTTC. It yields the protein CASSQDGAGLSYEQYF.

In this sample, this clonotype turned up a few times. The chain links TRBV20-1 to TRBJ2-3; 9 bases align to TRBD1. This CDR3 is 13 amino acids long. The trim removed 6 bases at V and 7 bases at J, leaving 8 bases unmatched. Per the germline V gene, CDR1 is DFQATT and CDR2 is SNEGSKA (reference sequence). The CDR3 DNA reads TGCAGTGCACCGGGACAGGGTGCCCATACGCAGTATTTT. It codes for CSAPGQGAHTQYF.

This clonotype turned up a few times. The rearrangement joins TRBV20-1 to TRBJ2-7, with 9 nucleotides matching TRBD2. CDR3 size: 12 residues. CDR1 and CDR2 from the germline V gene are DFQATT and SNEGSKA (reference sequence). CDR3 sequence (DNA): TGCAGCCCTAGCGGGAACACCTACGAGCAGTACTTC. Translating gives CSPSGNTYEQYF.

This clonotype appeared a few times. This chain uses TRBV20-1 with TRBJ2-5; 13 positions match TRBD2. This CDR3 comprises 20 residues. J was trimmed by 4 bases and V by 2 bases; bases with no gene match: 19. Germline CDR1 and CDR2: DFQATT and SNEGSKA (reference sequence). The chain's CDR3 is CSARPTAGLAGPLSGETQYF. The CDR3 coding sequence is TGCAGTGCTAGACCAACAGCGGGACTAGCGGGACCCCTAAGCGGAGAGACCCAGTACTTC.

The genes are TRBV20-1 and TRBJ1-4; D call uncertain. Per germline, CDR1 DFQATT and CDR2 SNEGSKA (reference sequence). V was pared by 3 bases and J by 4 bases, with 15 bases between. The CDR3 is 15 residues long. The CDR3 coding sequence is TGCAGTGCTAGCCGGGCGGGAGGAGGTAATGAAAAACTGTTTTTT. The encoded protein is CSASRAGGGNEKLFF.

This clonotype was detected only a few times. This chain joins TRBV20-1 and TRBJ2-1, with D uncertain. The J call may be incorrect, as the DNA end agrees better with TRBJ2-7. CDR1 is DFQATT, CDR2 SNEGSKA, per germline (reference sequence). The CDR3 covers 11 residues. CDR3 residues: CSARDENEQYF. CDR3 coding DNA: TGCAGTGCTAGAGATGAAAATGAGCAGTACTTC.

V usage is TRBV6-5 and J usage is TRBJ2-5; D is unclear. The germline V and J ends were trimmed by 7 bases and 1 base, with 10 bases remaining between them. The CDR3 length is 13 residues. Germline V lookup: CDR1 MNHEY, CDR2 SVGAGI. The CDR3 spells CASTMRLQETQYF. CDR3 DNA sequence: TGTGCCAGCACTATGAGGCTCCAAGAGACCCAGTACTTC.

V and J are TRBV3-1 and TRBJ1-5; TRBD1 matches at 7 bases. V dropped 0 bases and J dropped 6; count of bases not matched to a gene: 5. Germline CDR1 is LGHDT and CDR2 is YNNKEL (reference sequence). The CDR3 is 15 amino acids. The CDR3 nucleotides are TGTGCCAGCAGCCAAGATATCACAGGGGCTCAGCCCCAGCATTTT. Translation: CASSQDITGAQPQHF.

This clonotype was seen only a few times. The CDR3 sequence is CASSLIAGVDTDTQYF. The CDR3 DNA reads as TGCGCCAGCAGCTTGATCGCGGGAGTTGACACAGATACGCAGTATTTT. This sequence joins TRBV5-1 and TRBJ2-3; 7 bases are a match to TRBD2. The CDR3 is 16 amino acids. CDR1 SGHRS and CDR2 YFSETQ come from the germline V gene. J gave up 2 bases and V 1 base, and 7 bases lay outside the gene matches.

This clonotype was found a few times. The J gene is TRBJ2-1, the V gene TRBV20-1; 7 bases agree with TRBD2. Germline trimming cut 0 bases from V and 2 bases from J; bases unmatched to any gene: 7. CDR3 length: 16 residues. The germline gives CDR1 DFQATT, CDR2 SNEGSKA (reference sequence). The DNA for the CDR3 is TGCAGTGCTAGAGATAATCCGGGAGGCACCTACAATGAGCAGTTCTTC. Protein sequence: CSARDNPGGTYNEQFF.

The V call is TRBV20-1, the J call TRBJ2-3, with D uncertain. CDR1 DFQATT and CDR2 SNEGSKA come from the germline V gene (reference sequence). Trimming left V 0 bases short and J 1 base short, with 11 bases between. CDR3 length: 15 residues. The CDR3 protein is CSARDNDRGTDTQYF. The DNA for the CDR3 is TGCAGTGCTAGAGACAACGACCGCGGCACAGATACGCAGTATTTT.